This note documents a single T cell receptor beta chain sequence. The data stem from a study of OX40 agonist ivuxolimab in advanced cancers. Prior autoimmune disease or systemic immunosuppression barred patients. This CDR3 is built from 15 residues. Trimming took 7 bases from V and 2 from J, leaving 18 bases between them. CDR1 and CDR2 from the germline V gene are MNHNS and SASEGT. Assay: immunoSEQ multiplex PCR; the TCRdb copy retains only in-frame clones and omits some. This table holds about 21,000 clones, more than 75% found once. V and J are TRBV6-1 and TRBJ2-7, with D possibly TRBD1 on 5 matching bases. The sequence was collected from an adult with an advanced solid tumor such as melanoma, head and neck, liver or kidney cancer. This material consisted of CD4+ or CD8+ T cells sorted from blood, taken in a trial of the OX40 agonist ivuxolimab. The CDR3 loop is CASNPFEQDPYEQYF. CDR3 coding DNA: TGTGCCAGCAACCCTTTTGAACAGGACCCCTACGAGCAGTACTTC.